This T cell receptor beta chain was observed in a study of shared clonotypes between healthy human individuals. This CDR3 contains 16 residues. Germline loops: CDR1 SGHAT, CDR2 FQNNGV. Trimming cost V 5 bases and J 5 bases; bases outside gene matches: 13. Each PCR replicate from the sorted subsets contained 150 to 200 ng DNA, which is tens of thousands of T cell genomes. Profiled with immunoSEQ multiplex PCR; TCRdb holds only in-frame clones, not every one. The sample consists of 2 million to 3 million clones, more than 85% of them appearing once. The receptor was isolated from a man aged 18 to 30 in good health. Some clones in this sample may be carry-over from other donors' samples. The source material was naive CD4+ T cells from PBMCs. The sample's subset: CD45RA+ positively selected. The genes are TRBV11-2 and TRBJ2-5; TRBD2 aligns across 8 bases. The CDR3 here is CASSVRPAGGGETQYF. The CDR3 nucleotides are TGTGCCAGCAGCGTACGGCCGGCGGGAGGCGGTGAGACCCAGTACTTC. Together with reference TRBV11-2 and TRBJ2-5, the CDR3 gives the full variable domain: EAGVAQSPRYKIIEKRQSVAFWCNPISGHATLYWYQQILGQGPKLLIQFQNNGVVDDSQLPKDRFSAERLKGVDSTLKIQPAKLEDSAVYLCASSVRPAGGGETQYFGPGTRLLVL.